The following is a TCR beta chain sequence with its context. This entry comes from a study of blood T cell repertoires in COVID-19. Study-level background: The United States, Italy and Spain provided the acute and convalescent COVID-19 samples.

Authors' data handling: The assay estimated nucleated cells by amplifying reference gene primers. The assay was immunoSEQ multiplex PCR, and TCRdb's table has in-frame clones only and misses some. D and trimming come from the DNA, and the V and J calls and clone size come from that table. The sample lists fewer than 450,000 clones; about 90% were seen once. Between the trimmed V and J ends, which lost 0 bases and 0 bases, there was a span of 12 bases. The CDR3 covers 16 residues. Germline V gene lookup returns CDR1 MNHEY and CDR2 SVGAGI. The cohort comprised adults aged about 18 to 100 years residing in some 24 US areas. For recovered donors of Cohort 3, there were two negative PCRs, clearance, or symptom resolution.

The sequenced material came from PBMCs or T cells enriched from blood (not recorded which). The source of this sequence is a woman aged 25 to 39 who had recovered from COVID-19. The V and J genes are TRBV6-5 and TRBJ2-7; the D is unclear. The CDR3 protein is CASSYSRRSSSYEQYF. CDR3 sequence (DNA): TGTGCCAGCAGTTACTCGAGACGGAGCAGCTCCTACGAGCAGTACTTC.